The 18 T cell receptor beta chains below all came from one sample that was sequenced in a study of shared clonotypes between healthy human individuals (TCRdb year 2020). The library was made by the immunoSEQ multiplex PCR assay. The clones in this table, taken by TCRdb from immuneACCESS, are in-frame only. Not every clone is retained; where verified, under half of the shortfall comes from an unresolved V gene, and the cause of the rest is unknown. A total of more than 2 million clones appear in this sample, roughly 94% of them only once. The top ten clonotypes cover 0.1% to 0.15% of the sample. The specimen was naive CD4+ T cells sorted from blood. Explained via the paper, the cell subset or site label denotes: CD45RA+ positively selected. Every receptor here comes from a man aged 18-30 years in good health.

The chain employs TRBV6-6 and TRBJ2-3; no reliable D call. Germline V CDR1 and CDR2: MNHNY, SVGAGI (reference sequence). Trimming stripped 4 bases from V and 2 bases from J, with 4 bases between. The CDR3 is 12 amino acids. CDR3 residues: CASSSTTDTQYF. The CDR3 nucleotides read TGTGCCAGCAGTTCAACCACAGATACGCAGTATTTT.

As to this clone: The same CDR3 is also encoded by other DNA sequences in this sample. V gene TRBV18 combines with J gene TRBJ2-3, with D uncertain. This CDR3 has 13 amino acids. Trimming left V 3 bases short and J 3 bases short, with 7 bases between. Germline V CDR1 and CDR2: KGHSH, LQKENI. The CDR3 nucleotides read TGTGCCAGCTCACCGCTGGGTACAGATACGCAGTATTTT. Translated: CASSPLGTDTQYF.

The genes are TRBV11-3 and TRBJ2-7; possible D gene TRBD1, 6 bases. The CDR3 loop spans 15 amino acids. Per the germline V gene, CDR1 is SGHNT and CDR2 is YENEEA. V was shortened by 1 base and J by 1 base, with 11 bases between the two germline ends. CDR3: CASSLGWGPSYEQYF. For the CDR3, the DNA is TGTGCCAGCAGCTTAGGCTGGGGGCCTTCCTACGAGCAGTACTTC.

Remarks on this clone: Other DNA variants within this sample encode the same CDR3. This chain connects TRBV4-3 to TRBJ1-2; D is ambiguous. In germline, CDR1 is LGHNA, CDR2 YSLEER. The CDR3 covers 13 residues. The V gene lost 0 bases and the J gene lost 8 bases, with 10 bases spanning the gap. This CDR3 reads CASSQDGRRGYTF. CDR3 bases: TGCGCCAGCAGCCAAGATGGGCGCCGCGGCTACACCTTC.

This clone appeared once. Other DNA sequences in this sample translate to the same CDR3. The V gene is TRBV11-2, the J gene TRBJ2-7; D gene unclear. CDR1 and CDR2 from the germline V gene are SGHAT and FQNNGV. V lost 2 bases, J lost 2 bases, and 4 bases lay in between. The CDR3 is 12 amino acids. This CDR3 is CASSLNPYEQYF. CDR3 coding DNA: TGTGCCAGCAGCTTAAACCCCTACGAGCAGTACTTC.

This clone was observed a single time. The chain employs TRBV7-2 and TRBJ1-1; the D gene is possibly TRBD1 (6 bases). CDR3 length equals 15 residues. Trimming cost V 5 bases and J 0 bases, with 13 bases left between them. Germline V gives CDR1 SGHTA, CDR2 FQGNSA. The CDR3 reads CASSPVGGMNTEAFF. For the CDR3, the DNA is TGTGCCAGCAGCCCCGTGGGGGGCATGAACACTGAAGCTTTCTTT.

The CDR3 here is CASSKVMSSYNEQFF. The CDR3 nucleotides are TGTGCCAGCAGCAAAGTCATGAGCTCCTACAATGAGCAGTTCTTC. The chain is built from TRBV9 and TRBJ2-1, with unresolved D. The ends were cut back, 4 bases at V and 0 bases at J, with 11 bases in the middle. CDR3 length equals 15 residues. The germline gives CDR1 SGDLS, CDR2 YYNGEE.

The CDR3 nucleotides are TGTGCCTGGAGTGTACCGGGGGTAGGAGAGACCCAGTACTTC. This codes for CAWSVPGVGETQYF. The chain recombines TRBV30 with TRBJ2-5; TRBD2 is a possible D gene (6 bases). V was trimmed by 0 bases and J by 4 bases, leaving 12 bases between them. This CDR3 has 14 amino acids. From germline, CDR1 is GTSNPN and CDR2 SVGIG (reference sequence).

The genes are TRBV2 and TRBJ1-4; perhaps TRBD1 as D (5 bases). The V end was cut by 5 bases, the J end by 16 bases, with 14 bases between. Germline V gene lookup returns CDR1 SNHLY and CDR2 FYNNEI. The CDR3 loop spans 11 amino acids. CDR3: CASSSRTNAFF. The DNA for the CDR3 is TGTGCCAGCAGTTCCCGGACAAACGCGTTTTTT.

The chain has TRBV10-3 and TRBJ1-4, with D unclear. Germline V lookup: CDR1 ENHRY, CDR2 SYGVKD. The CDR3 is made up of 14 amino acids. V was clipped by 3 bases and J by 4 bases, with 9 bases between them. CDR3 loop: CAISDNGRNEKLFF. DNA of the CDR3: TGTGCCATCAGTGATAACGGACGTAATGAAAAACTGTTTTTT.

This chain connects TRBV5-1 to TRBJ1-2, with TRBD1 identical over 8 bases. V lost 4 bases, J lost 1 base, and 9 bases stayed unmatched. Germline CDR1 is SGHRS and CDR2 is YFSETQ. This CDR3 contains 16 residues. The CDR3 is CASSRDGQGSNYGYTF. In DNA, the CDR3 is TGCGCCAGCAGCCGAGACGGACAGGGTAGTAACTATGGCTACACCTTC.

This chain connects TRBV28 to TRBJ1-1, with unresolved D. Trimming took 5 bases from V and 2 from J, leaving 9 bases between them. The CDR3 has 13 residues. Looked up from germline, CDR1 is MDHEN and CDR2 is SYDVKM. As DNA, the CDR3 is TGTGCCAGCAGTCCCGAGATAAACACTGAAGCTTTCTTT. Its translation is CASSPEINTEAFF.

This clone was seen only once. The gene calls are TRBV9 and TRBJ2-1; 8 nucleotides line up with TRBD2. V trimming: 4 bases; J trimming: 5 bases; junction bases outside the gene matches: 8. The germline CDR1 and CDR2 sequences are SGDLS and YYNGEE. The CDR3 has 15 residues. This chain's CDR3 is CASSPFLAGNNEQFF. The CDR3 DNA reads TGTGCCAGCAGCCCCTTCCTAGCGGGCAACAATGAGCAGTTCTTC.

V is TRBV9 and J is TRBJ2-2; D ambiguous. This CDR3 contains 14 residues. The germline V gene encodes CDR1 SGDLS and CDR2 YYNGEE. V lost 0 bases, J lost 7 bases, and 10 bases lay in between. In nucleotides, the CDR3 is TGTGCCAGCAGCGTAGGGGCCAATAACGGGGAGCTGTTTTTT. It codes for CASSVGANNGELFF.

On this clone: This specimen includes other DNA sequences encoding the same CDR3. This chain joins TRBV28 and TRBJ1-5; tentatively, D is TRBD1 (6 bases). This CDR3 is 15 amino acids long. Deletions cut 5 bases from V and 1 base from J, with 12 bases between. Germline V gives CDR1 MDHEN, CDR2 SYDVKM. Here the CDR3 reads CASSPQDRSNQPQHF. DNA for the CDR3: TGTGCCAGCAGTCCCCAGGACAGAAGCAATCAGCCCCAGCATTTT.

The chain recombines TRBV5-6 with TRBJ2-2, with 7 positions matching TRBD1. From germline, CDR1 is SGHDT and CDR2 YYEEEE. The CDR3 is made up of 17 amino acids. Trimming at V came to 2 bases and at J to 0 bases, leaving 7 bases not matched to a gene. In nucleotides, the CDR3 is TGTGCCAGCAGCTTTTTCACCGGGACAGCGAACACCGGGGAGCTGTTTTTT. Amino acid sequence: CASSFFTGTANTGELFF.

The rearrangement links TRBV7-2 to TRBJ1-5; D is unclear. The CDR3 consists of 15 residues. The V end was cut by 5 bases, the J end by 3 bases, with 14 bases between. CDR1 and CDR2 from the germline V gene are SGHTA and FQGNSA. The CDR3 protein is CASSQVSQINQPQHF. CDR3 in DNA: TGTGCCAGCAGCCAAGTCTCACAGATCAATCAGCCCCAGCATTTT. The variable domain in full, with the rest retrieved from reference TRBV7-2 and TRBJ1-5, is GAGVSQSPSNKVTEKGKDVELRCDPISGHTALYWYRQSLGQGLEFLIYFQGNSAPDKSGLPSDRFSAERTGGSVSTLTIQRTQQEDSAVYLCASSQVSQINQPQHFGDGTRLSIL.

The CDR3 loop reads CAIRKGSGANVLTF. CDR3 DNA: TGTGCCATCAGGAAGGGCTCTGGGGCCAACGTCCTGACTTTC. The genes are TRBV10-3 and TRBJ2-6, with D unclear. Looked up from germline, CDR1 is ENHRY and CDR2 is SYGVKD. The V end was cut by 6 bases, the J end by 0 bases, with 6 bases between. There are 14 residues in the CDR3.